What follows is one T cell receptor (beta chain) and its context. Its antigen is not known. CD45RO-negative CD8 cells positively selected for CCR7 made up the naive population, which excluded terminally differentiated effector memory CD45RA+ cells. In the original workflow: Junction-only immunoSEQ sequences carried no quality scores, so filtering differed. Only in-frame clones appear in the TCRdb table, and some are missing; sequencing was by immunoSEQ multiplex PCR. V and J calls and clone size are those listed in that table; D and trimming were worked out from the DNA. Of hundreds of thousands of clones listed, 95% to 97% are singletons. The entry originates in a study of shared clonotypes between healthy human individuals. Points from the study as a whole: Generally, naive subsets (rather than memory subsets) showed larger estimated richness.

The ends lost 5 bases at V and 3 bases at J; junction bases unmatched: 7. Germline V gives CDR1 PRHDT, CDR2 FYEKMQ (reference sequence). The CDR3 loop spans 16 amino acids. This clonotype was obtained from a woman aged 25 to 39 in good health. The material sequenced was naive CD8+ T cells sorted from blood. V and J are TRBV13 and TRBJ2-1; 10 nucleotides match TRBD2. The DNA of the CDR3 is TGTGCCAGCAGCCAAACGGGACTAGCGCGCTACAATGAGCAGTTCTTC. Translation gives CASSQTGLARYNEQFF. Full variable domain (missing parts from reference TRBV13 and TRBJ2-1): AAGVIQSPRHLIKEKRETATLKCYPIPRHDTVYWYQQGPGQDPQFLISFYEKMQSDKGSIPDRFSAQQFSDYHSELNMSSLELGDSALYFCASSQTGLARYNEQFFGPGTRLTVL.